The clone carrying this TCR beta chain occurred a few times. The source of the sample is a study of CD8 T cells in ankylosing spondylitis. The CDR3 runs 16 residues. V lost 5 bases and J lost 4; bases outside the gene matches: 9. The germline gives CDR1 SGHAT, CDR2 FQNNGV. TCRdb processed the 5' RACE reads anew with MiXCR; each CDR3 protein has one entry. The sample carries approximately 100,000 distinct CDR3 sequences, 24% recorded once. This receptor was obtained from a male donor with ankylosing spondylitis. Sequenced sample: synovial fluid, either unsorted or a sorted T cell fraction (not recorded which). The chain links TRBV11-2 to TRBJ2-3, with TRBD2 identical over 10 bases. In nucleotides, the CDR3 is TGTGCCAGCAGCGGCGGACTAGCGGAATACGCAGATACGCAGTATTTT. The encoded protein is CASSGGLAEYADTQYF.